These T cell receptor beta chains were read from a single sample in a study of cytomegalovirus exposure and HLA in healthy donors. The repertoire was sequenced with immunoSEQ multiplex PCR; TCRdb's copy has only in-frame clones and lacks some. Of just under 150,000 clones in the sample, around 75% are singletons; the top ten hold under 3.5%. Input material: PBMCs. The receptor set was obtained from a young woman in good health and CMV-seronegative. CDR3s include the opening cysteine and the closing phenylalanine or tryptophan. D genes are given only for firm matches. Not every row has a clone size; where given, it reads once, few, many or a size class.

J	V	D	size	DNA	CDR3
TRBJ2-7	TRBV7-3	.	.	TGTTCCAGCAGCTTACTCCCCGGAGGCGAGCAGTACTTC	CSSSLLPGGEQYF
TRBJ1-1	TRBV29-1	.	.	TGCAGCGTCTCCAGGGATACTGAAGCTTTCTTT	CSVSRDTEAFF
TRBJ2-2	TRBV5-4	.	.	TGTGCCAGCAGCCGTCTAGCGCCGGGCACCGGGGAGCTGTTTTTT	CASSRLAPGTGELFF
TRBJ2-1	TRBV7-3	.	.	TGTGCCAGCAGCTCCAAGGGACTTAAGCCTTACAATGAGCAGTTCTTC	CASSSKGLKPYNEQFF
TRBJ2-5	TRBV19	.	.	TGTGCCAGTAGTATCGGAGCTGAGGGGGCCCAGTACTTC	CASSIGAEGAQYF
TRBJ2-1	TRBV10-3	.	many	TGTGCCATCAGCTTAGACAGTGGAGAGCAGTTCTTC	CAISLDSGEQFF
TRBJ1-4	TRBV5-1	TRBD1	.	TGCGCCAGCAGCAGCGGACAGGGCGGAACTAATGAAAAACTGTTTTTT	CASSSGQGGTNEKLFF
TRBJ2-2	TRBV18	TRBD2	.	TGTGCCAGCTCACCCCAAACTAGCGGGAACACCGGGGAGCTGTTTTTT	CASSPQTSGNTGELFF
TRBJ2-5	TRBV30	.	once	TGTGCCTGGAGTCCTAGGGGAGGGGGGCAGTACTTC	CAWSPRGGGQYF
TRBJ1-1	TRBV6-1	.	.	TGTGCCAGCAGTGAACGGATGAGGCAGTACACTGAAGCTTTCTTT	CASSERMRQYTEAFF
TRBJ2-4	TRBV4-3	.	.	TGCGCCAGCAGCCAAGTTGTCAGGGGCAACATTCAGTACTTC	CASSQVVRGNIQYF
TRBJ1-1	TRBV30	.	.	TGTGCCTGGTGCGGGAGGATGTTTCGCACTGAAGCTTTCTTT	CAWCGRMFRTEAFF
TRBJ2-5	TRBV4-2	TRBD2	.	TGTGCCAGCAGCTCCTATAGCGGGAGGAACGGGGAGACCCAGTACTTC	CASSSYSGRNGETQYF
TRBJ2-3	TRBV4-2	TRBD2	.	TGTGCCAGCAGTCGGGGAGCGGGAGGTGCAGATACGCAGTATTTT	CASSRGAGGADTQYF
TRBJ2-1	TRBV7-6	.	.	TGTGCCAGCAGCTTGAGGGGGACACAAGGTTACAATGAGCAGTTCTTC	CASSLRGTQGYNEQFF
TRBJ2-3	TRBV5-5	TRBD2	.	TGTGCCAGCAGCTTGGGAGCGGGGGCCAATGATGATACGCAGTATTTT	CASSLGAGANDDTQYF
TRBJ1-1	TRBV5-5	.	once	TGTGCCAGCAGCTTGGAGGTTGGGTTGTCGACGGGAATACCTGAAGCTTTCTTT	CASSLEVGLSTGIPEAFF
TRBJ2-7	TRBV6-1	TRBD2	.	TGTGCCAGCAGGGGCGGACTAGCGGGGGCCTACGAGCAGTACTTC	CASRGGLAGAYEQYF
TRBJ1-2	TRBV7-9	.	.	TGTGCCAGCAGCCCCCGACAGTTTACTCGGAACTATGGCTACACCTTC	CASSPRQFTRNYGYTF
TRBJ2-4	TRBV27	TRBD2	.	TGTGCCAGCAGGAGCGGGACCAAAAACATTCAGTACTTC	CASRSGTKNIQYF
TRBJ1-4	TRBV19	TRBD1	.	TGTGCCAGTAGCGGACAGGGGGCGCAATGGGGGATGTTTTTT	CASSGQGAQWGMFF
TRBJ1-4	TRBV18	.	.	TGTGCCAGCTCACCACGGGAGGAAAAACTGTTTTTT	CASSPREEKLFF
TRBJ1-5	TRBV4-3	.	few	TGCGCCAGCAGCCAAGACAGGGGTAGGGATCAGCCCCAGCATTTT	CASSQDRGRDQPQHF
TRBJ1-6	TRBV30	.	.	TGTGCCTGTCGAATCCCGGGCGGGGGTTCACCCCTCCACTTT	CACRIPGGGSPLHF
TRBJ2-5	TRBV6-6	.	.	TGTGCCAGCAGTTACCGGGTAAGAAGGAACCAAGAGACCCAGTACTTC	CASSYRVRRNQETQYF
TRBJ2-7	TRBV11-2	.	.	TGTGCCAGCAGCTTAGATTCGTACGAGCAGTACTTC	CASSLDSYEQYF
TRBJ1-1	TRBV7-2	.	.	TGTGCCAGCAGGACCGATAGGGGGACTGAAGCTTTCTTT	CASRTDRGTEAFF
TRBJ2-7	TRBV7-9	.	few	TGTGCCAGCAGCTCCGGGAGTAGCGTTGACTACGAGCAGTACTTC	CASSSGSSVDYEQYF
TRBJ1-5	TRBV4-1	.	.	TGCGCCAGCAGCCAAGAAGGACAGCGAAATCAGCCCCAGCATTTT	CASSQEGQRNQPQHF
TRBJ2-1	TRBV19	TRBD2	.	TGTGCCAGTAGTCCGGGAGGCTTCAATGAGCAGTTCTTC	CASSPGGFNEQFF
TRBJ2-5	TRBV29-1	TRBD2	.	TGCAGCGTTGGGGGGCGGGGGGGAGGGGGAGAGACCCAGTACTTC	CSVGGRGGGGETQYF
TRBJ2-7	TRBV9	.	once	TGTGCCAGCAGCCCCCGCTCCTACGAGCAGTACTTC	CASSPRSYEQYF
TRBJ1-1	TRBV9	.	.	TGTGCCAGCAGCTCCCGTCCTGAGGGAGACACTGAAGCTTTCTTT	CASSSRPEGDTEAFF
TRBJ1-2	TRBV4-3	.	.	TGCGCCAGCAGCCAAGAACACACGCTTAACTATGGCTACACCTTC	CASSQEHTLNYGYTF
TRBJ1-5	TRBV2	.	.	TGTGCCAGCAGGAAAGGTGAGGGTTTGGGCAATCAGCCCCAGCATTTT	CASRKGEGLGNQPQHF
TRBJ1-6	TRBV2	.	.	TGTGCCAGCAATCGGGAGAATTCACCCCTCCACTTT	CASNRENSPLHF
TRBJ1-2	TRBV10-3	TRBD1	.	TGTGCCATACAGGGGCCCGGCGATGGCTACACCTTC	CAIQGPGDGYTF
TRBJ1-5	TRBV7-9	TRBD1	.	TGTGCCAGCAGCTTAGTAGGACAGGGCGTAGGCAATCAGCCCCAGCATTTT	CASSLVGQGVGNQPQHF
TRBJ2-5	TRBV10-3	.	.	TGTGCCATCGGGCCCCCAACGGAAGAGACCCAGTACTTC	CAIGPPTEETQYF
TRBJ1-1	TRBV29-1	TRBD1	.	TGCAGCGTTTCGGACAGGCCGAACACTGAAGCTTTCTTT	CSVSDRPNTEAFF
TRBJ1-2	TRBV6-6	TRBD1	.	TGTGCCAGCAGTAGGACAGGGGGGACTGTTAACTATGGCTACACCTTC	CASSRTGGTVNYGYTF
TRBJ1-2	TRBV18	.	few	TGTGCCAGCTCACCACCGACGGGGGGAAGGAATGGCTACACCTTC	CASSPPTGGRNGYTF
TRBJ2-7	TRBV7-8	.	.	TGTGCCAGCAGCTCCCTAGTGAGCTCCTACGAGCAGTACTTC	CASSSLVSSYEQYF
TRBJ1-1	TRBV5-4	TRBD1	.	TGTGCCAGCAGCTTGGTCGGCCGATCAGGGGGCACTGAAGCTTTCTTT	CASSLVGRSGGTEAFF
TRBJ2-1	TRBV5-1	.	.	TGCGCCAGCAGCTCCAATCTAGCAAGTGAGCAGTTCTTC	CASSSNLASEQFF
TRBJ1-4	TRBV28	TRBD1	.	TGTGCCAGCAGTTCCTCCGCAGGGGGAATGCGGGAAAAACTGTTTTTT	CASSSSAGGMREKLFF
TRBJ2-7	TRBV28	TRBD1	.	TGTGCCAGCAGTACCTTACAGGGGGCCTCCTACGAGCAGTACTTC	CASSTLQGASYEQYF
TRBJ2-7	TRBV5-1	TRBD1	.	TGCGCCAGCAGCTTGGCGGGACAGGGGGGCTACGAGCAGTACTTC	CASSLAGQGGYEQYF
TRBJ2-3	TRBV27	.	.	TGTGCCAGCAGTTCCCCCCCAGGGACGCAGTATTTT	CASSSPPGTQYF
TRBJ1-4	TRBV18	TRBD1	.	TGTGCCAGCTCACCATCAGGGGGCGAAAAACTGTTTTTT	CASSPSGGEKLFF
TRBJ2-5	TRBV2	.	once	TGTGCCAGCCTTAAAGGGGCAGGGGTAGAGACCCAGTACTTC	CASLKGAGVETQYF
TRBJ1-2	TRBV28	.	.	TGTGCCAGCAGGTTAACCGGGCCCCGAGGGATCTATGGCTACACCTTC	CASRLTGPRGIYGYTF